Listed here are 28 T cell receptor beta chains from one sample, sequenced in a study of blood T cell repertoires in COVID-19. The method was immunoSEQ multiplex PCR; TCRdb's version includes in-frame clones alone and lacks a portion of them. This table has hundreds of thousands of clones, around 83% appearing once. The source material was PBMCs or T cells enriched from blood (not recorded which). The receptors originated from a middle-aged woman who had recovered from COVID-19.

J is TRBJ1-2 and V is TRBV7-2; the D gene is possibly TRBD1 (5 bases). CDR3 size: 15 residues. Germline CDR1 and CDR2: SGHTA and FQGNSA. V was trimmed by 1 base and J by 1 base, leaving 10 bases between them. Written as DNA, the CDR3 is TGTGCCAGCAGCTTAGTCGCAGGGAATAACTATGGCTACACCTTC. Translating it yields CASSLVAGNNYGYTF.

V and J are TRBV7-9 and TRBJ2-1, with 11 positions matching TRBD2. Per germline, CDR1 SEHNR and CDR2 FQNEAQ (reference sequence). J gave up 5 bases and V 3 bases, and 9 bases lay outside the gene matches. The CDR3 has 17 residues. The CDR3 reads CASSFGFPGLADNEQFF. The CDR3 DNA follows: TGTGCCAGCAGCTTTGGATTTCCGGGACTAGCGGACAATGAGCAGTTCTTC.

The rearrangement links TRBV4-3 to TRBJ2-1; 8 nucleotides match TRBD2. The length of the CDR3 is 17 residues. Germline loops: CDR1 LGHNA, CDR2 YSLEER. V shed 0 bases, J shed 1 base, and the junction held 5 bases outside the gene matches. The CDR3 loop is CASSQEAIAGSYNEQFF. CDR3 coding DNA: TGCGCCAGCAGCCAAGAGGCTATAGCGGGATCCTACAATGAGCAGTTCTTC.

This clone was detected only a few times. The J gene is TRBJ2-5, the V gene TRBV9; D unclear. Germline values: CDR1 SGDLS, CDR2 YYNGEE. CDR3 length: 15 amino acids. V lost 0 bases and J 5 bases, leaving 14 bases between the germline ends. The DNA for the CDR3 is TGTGCCAGCAGCGTAGCCCCTCGCGTCCGGGAGACCCAGTACTTC. It encodes CASSVAPRVRETQYF.

Only one count was recorded for this clone. The rearrangement joins TRBV28 to TRBJ1-1; a weak D match, TRBD1 (6 bases). V was cut by 6 bases and J by 1 base, with 15 bases left in between. The CDR3 covers 15 residues. CDR1 is MDHEN and CDR2 is SYDVKM in the germline V gene. This CDR3 is CASRIGGGSNTEAFF. Written as DNA, the CDR3 is TGTGCCAGCAGAATAGGGGGGGGATCGAACACTGAAGCTTTCTTT.

The rearrangement uses TRBV19 and TRBJ1-5; D uncertain. This CDR3 region has 16 residues. Trimming removed 1 base at V and 2 bases at J, with 12 bases between. Germline assignment: CDR1 LNHDA and CDR2 SQIVND (reference sequence). As DNA, the CDR3 is TGTGCCAGTAGTATAGGCTCCAACCGGGGCAATCAGCCCCAGCATTTT. Residues: CASSIGSNRGNQPQHF.

The chain combines TRBV24-1 with TRBJ1-2, with D possibly matching TRBD1 (5 bases). In germline, CDR1 is KGHDR, CDR2 SFDVKD. The CDR3 contains 14 residues. V was cut by 12 bases and J by 1 base, with 17 bases left in between. DNA of the CDR3: TGTGCCGTCCGCAATACAGGCCTTAACTATGGCTACACCTTC. This translates into CAVRNTGLNYGYTF.

J is TRBJ1-2 and V is TRBV10-3; possibly TRBD1 for D (5 bases). CDR1 and CDR2 (germline): ENHRY, SYGVKD. Trimming took 2 bases from V and 7 from J, leaving 17 bases between them. This CDR3 has 15 residues. This CDR3 is CAISEGTGTGGGYTF. The CDR3 DNA follows: TGTGCCATCAGTGAGGGGACGGGTACCGGGGGTGGCTACACCTTC.

As regards this clone: A single base separates this from a much larger clone, so it may be a read error. This chain connects TRBV3-1 (or the pseudogene TRBV3-2) to TRBJ1-1, with no clear D. Germline assignment: CDR1 LGHDT and CDR2 YNNKEL (reference sequence). The V gene lost 5 bases and the J gene lost 1 base, with 8 bases spanning the gap. This CDR3 region has 13 residues. In DNA form, the CDR3 reads TGTGCCAGCAGCTCCACACGGAACACTGAAGCTTTCTTT. This encodes CASSSTRNTEAFF.

The chain has TRBV3-1 (or the pseudogene TRBV3-2) and TRBJ1-1, with TRBD1 as a possible D gene (5 bases). Trimming took 2 bases from V and 10 from J, leaving 17 bases between them. Germline loops: CDR1 LGHDT, CDR2 YNNKEL (reference sequence). The CDR3 covers 14 residues. CDR3 in amino acids: CASSQSEGSGGAFF. As DNA, the CDR3 is TGTGCCAGCAGCCAAAGCGAGGGGTCGGGGGGAGCTTTCTTT.

This clone was seen only once. CDR3 coding DNA: TGCGCCAGCAGGTCTGCGGGGAACACTGAAGCTTTCTTT. As protein: CASRSAGNTEAFF. J is TRBJ1-1 and V is TRBV10-1; D remains unclear. Germline V gene lookup returns CDR1 WNHNN and CDR2 SYGVQD (reference sequence). V dropped 6 bases and J dropped 1 base, with 9 bases sitting between them. The CDR3 is 13 amino acids.

This clone was recorded only once. The chain employs TRBV6-5 and TRBJ1-2; 7 bases fit TRBD1. CDR1 is MNHEY, CDR2 SVGAGI, per germline. Trimming cost V 5 bases and J 4 bases; bases outside gene matches: 4. The CDR3 is 13 amino acids. CDR3 protein: CASSPRGSYGYTF. CDR3 nucleotides: TGTGCCAGCAGTCCCAGGGGGTCCTATGGCTACACCTTC.

The rearrangement uses TRBV4-1 and TRBJ2-7, with 8 bases identical to TRBD2. From germline, CDR1 is MGHRA and CDR2 YSYEKL. CDR3 length: 15 amino acids. V dropped 4 bases and J dropped 1; count of bases not matched to a gene: 6. The CDR3 nucleotides are TGCGCCAGCAGCCTGCTAGCGGGTGCTTCCTACGAGCAGTACGTC. As protein: CASSLLAGASYEQYV.

This chain links TRBV19 with TRBJ2-7, with D unresolved. Trimming left V 1 base short and J 3 bases short, with 7 bases between. This CDR3 has 13 amino acids. Germline V lookup: CDR1 LNHDA, CDR2 SQIVND (reference sequence). Here the CDR3 reads CASSIGSDYEQYF. Here the CDR3 DNA reads TGTGCCAGTAGTATAGGGTCAGACTACGAGCAGTACTTC.

The chain couples TRBV6-2 or TRBV6-3 to TRBJ1-2, with D possibly matching TRBD1 (5 bases). The CDR3 totals 15 residues. V gave up 0 bases and J gave up 4 bases, with 12 bases separating them. The germline V gene encodes CDR1 MNHEY and CDR2 SVGEGT. CDR3: CASSYSVSDTYGYTF. The CDR3 DNA follows: TGTGCCAGCAGTTACTCAGTGTCGGACACCTATGGCTACACCTTC.

This clone has just one count. The chain uses TRBV11-2 and TRBJ2-3, with 8 bases fitting TRBD2. The length of the CDR3 is 19 residues. CDR1 and CDR2 (germline): SGHAT, FQNNGV. V dropped 4 bases and J dropped 0; count of bases not matched to a gene: 15. Here the CDR3 DNA reads TGTGCCAGCAGCTCACGGGGCTTGGGACTAGTATTTAGCACAGATACGCAGTATTTT. It translates to CASSSRGLGLVFSTDTQYF. Full variable domain (outside the CDR3, taken from reference TRBV11-2 and TRBJ2-3): EAGVAQSPRYKIIEKRQSVAFWCNPISGHATLYWYQQILGQGPKLLIQFQNNGVVDDSQLPKDRFSAERLKGVDSTLKIQPAKLEDSAVYLCASSSRGLGLVFSTDTQYFGPGTRLTVL.

CDR3 residues: CATSRGGEQFF. The CDR3 DNA sequence: TGTGCCACCAGCCGAGGGGGTGAGCAGTTCTTC. The chain has TRBV24-1 and TRBJ2-1; TRBD1 might be the D (6 bases). The length of the CDR3 is 11 residues. The germline V gene has CDR1 KGHDR and CDR2 SFDVKD. Between the trimmed V and J ends, which lost 7 bases and 9 bases, there was a span of 9 bases.

This clone was observed a single time. The rearrangement links TRBV28 to TRBJ1-2; D is uncertain. Germline V CDR1 and CDR2: MDHEN, SYDVKM. V was pared by 5 bases and J by 5 bases, with 9 bases between. The CDR3 has 12 amino acids. The CDR3 DNA sequence: TGTGCCAGCAGTCCCGACACATATGGCTACACCTTC. This codes for CASSPDTYGYTF.

This chain connects TRBV18 to TRBJ2-7; 8 bases are shared with TRBD1. The CDR3 totals 12 residues. V trimming: 1 base; J trimming: 10 bases; junction bases outside the gene matches: 3. The V gene's germline CDR1 is KGHSH and CDR2 LQKENI. In DNA form, the CDR3 reads TGTGCCAGCTCACCACGTACAGGGGGTCAGTACGTC. Protein: CASSPRTGGQYV.

The gene calls are TRBV30 and TRBJ1-2, with D possibly matching TRBD1 (6 bases). Germline V lookup: CDR1 GTSNPN, CDR2 SVGIG (reference sequence). V was trimmed by 1 base and J by 7 bases, leaving 16 bases between them. This CDR3 spans 14 amino acids. The CDR3 here is CAWSGNSFRGGYTF. The CDR3 DNA is TGTGCCTGGAGTGGCAATTCGTTCAGGGGTGGCTACACCTTC.

The chain carries TRBV30 and TRBJ2-2; 10 nucleotides align to TRBD2. The CDR3 spans 16 residues. V was clipped by 3 bases and J by 4 bases; unmatched bases: 8. Germline CDR1 GTSNPN, CDR2 SVGIG (reference sequence). The CDR3 DNA follows: TGTGCCTGGAGCCCCGGGCCTAGCGGGAGCACCGGGGAGCTGTTTTTT. It translates to CAWSPGPSGSTGELFF.

V gene TRBV10-1 combines with J gene TRBJ2-2, with D perhaps TRBD1 (5 bases). Germline-derived CDR1 and CDR2 are WNHNN and SYGVQD (reference sequence). Trimming removed 6 bases at V and 1 base at J, with 9 bases between. This CDR3 region has 14 residues. This CDR3 is CASRARENTGELFF. CDR3 DNA sequence: TGCGCCAGCAGGGCCAGGGAGAACACCGGGGAGCTGTTTTTT.

The chain recombines TRBV9 with TRBJ2-7, with TRBD2 identical over 9 bases. CDR3 length: 14 amino acids. The junction had 5 bases not matched to a gene; V was cut back by 3 bases and J by 4 bases. Germline CDR1 reads SGDLS; CDR2 reads YYNGEE. The CDR3 reads CASSAGTSSYEQYF. DNA of the CDR3: TGTGCCAGCAGCGCCGGGACTAGCAGTTACGAGCAGTACTTC.

This chain connects TRBV5-6 to TRBJ2-1; 9 bases map to TRBD2. Germline V gives CDR1 SGHDT, CDR2 YYEEEE. The CDR3 length is 18 residues. With 4 bases clipped from V and 2 bases from J, the junction kept 13 bases outside the gene matches. The CDR3 here is CASSPPVREGLAYNEQFF. CDR3 nucleotide sequence: TGTGCCAGCAGCCCACCGGTGCGGGAGGGCTTAGCCTACAATGAGCAGTTCTTC.

The chain combines TRBV15 with TRBJ2-1; TRBD2 aligns across 14 bases. Trimming removed 0 bases from V and 8 bases from J; junction bases left unmatched: 3. This CDR3 has 16 amino acids. CDR1 and CDR2 (germline): LNHNV, YYDKDF (reference sequence). CDR3 region: CATSRELGLAGDEQFF. Here the CDR3 DNA reads TGTGCCACCAGCAGAGAATTGGGACTAGCGGGAGATGAGCAGTTCTTC.

The CDR3 here is CASSQGLAGGSSYNEQFF. In nucleotides, the CDR3 is TGCGCCAGCAGCCAAGGACTAGCGGGAGGGAGCTCCTACAATGAGCAGTTCTTC. The rearrangement links TRBV4-1 to TRBJ2-1; 14 nucleotides align to TRBD2. The CDR3 is made up of 18 amino acids. Germline V gene data show CDR1 as MGHRA and CDR2 as YSYEKL. Unmatched junction bases numbered 2, after V lost 1 base and J lost 0 bases.

The chain uses TRBV28 and TRBJ2-7; 9 bases are shared with TRBD2. Germline loops: CDR1 MDHEN, CDR2 SYDVKM. The CDR3 is made up of 14 amino acids. V was clipped by 3 bases and J by 3 bases; unmatched bases: 3. CDR3 residues: CASSFRLADYEQYF. Here the CDR3 DNA reads TGTGCCAGCAGTTTTAGACTAGCGGACTACGAGCAGTACTTC. Full variable domain (missing parts from reference TRBV28 and TRBJ2-7): DVKVTQSSRYLVKRTGEKVFLECVQDMDHENMFWYRQDPGLGLRLIYFSYDVKMKEKGDIPEGYSVSREKKERFSLILESASTNQTSMYLCASSFRLADYEQYFGPGTRLTVT.

The chain uses TRBV18 and TRBJ2-1; 8 nucleotides line up with TRBD1. Germline V gene data show CDR1 as KGHSH and CDR2 as LQKENI. After removal of 2 bases from V and 0 bases from J, the junction contained 9 bases not matched to a gene. This CDR3 region has 18 residues. The CDR3 DNA reads TGTGCCAGCTCACCAGTAGGATTAACAGGGGGCTCCTACAATGAGCAGTTCTTC. Protein sequence: CASSPVGLTGGSYNEQFF.